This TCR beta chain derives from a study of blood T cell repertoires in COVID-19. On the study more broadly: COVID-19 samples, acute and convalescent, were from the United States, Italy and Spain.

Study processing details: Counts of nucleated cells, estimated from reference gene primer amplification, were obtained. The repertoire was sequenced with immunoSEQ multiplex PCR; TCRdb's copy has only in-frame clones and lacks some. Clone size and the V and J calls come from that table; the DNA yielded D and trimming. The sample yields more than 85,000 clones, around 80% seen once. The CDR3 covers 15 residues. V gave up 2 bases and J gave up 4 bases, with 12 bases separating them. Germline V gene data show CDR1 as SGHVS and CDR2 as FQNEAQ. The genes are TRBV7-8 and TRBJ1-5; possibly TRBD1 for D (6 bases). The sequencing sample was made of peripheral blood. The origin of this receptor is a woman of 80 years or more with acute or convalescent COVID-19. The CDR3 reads CASSLQSGANQPQHF. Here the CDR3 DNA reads TGTGCCAGCAGCTTACAGTCAGGGGCAAATCAGCCCCAGCATTTT. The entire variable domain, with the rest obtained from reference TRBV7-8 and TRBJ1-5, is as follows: GAGVSQSPRYKVAKRGQDVALRCDPISGHVSLFWYQQALGQGPEFLTYFQNEAQLDKSGLPSDRFFAERPEGSVSTLKIQRTQQEDSAVYLCASSLQSGANQPQHFGDGTRLSIL.